A single sample gave rise to the 22 T cell receptor beta chains below, sequenced in a study of cytomegalovirus exposure and HLA in healthy donors. The PCR ran on 60 Vbeta and 13 Jbeta primers. The assay was immunoSEQ multiplex PCR, and TCRdb's table has in-frame clones only and misses some. Of about 91,000 clones in the sample, 78% were seen once. The sequenced sample was PBMCs. These receptors all come from a male donor in good health and CMV-seropositive.

V usage is TRBV4-1 and J usage is TRBJ2-1; D call uncertain. Germline CDR1 MGHRA, CDR2 YSYEKL. V dropped 5 bases and J dropped 3 bases, with 11 bases sitting between them. CDR3 length: 14 residues. CDR3 bases: TGCGCCAGCAGCTCAGGTGGGTTCTACAATGAGCAGTTCTTC. It encodes CASSSGGFYNEQFF.

CDR3 residues: CASSFRDFVSGNTIYF. The CDR3 region has the DNA TGTGCCAGCAGTTTCCGGGACTTCGTCTCTGGAAACACCATATATTTT. The chain couples TRBV28 to TRBJ1-3; a weak D match, TRBD1 (5 bases). CDR1 is MDHEN, CDR2 SYDVKM, per germline. The CDR3 length is 16 residues. V lost 3 bases to trimming and J lost 0 bases, with 12 bases between them.

A remark on this clone: The same CDR3 can be traced to other DNA sequences in this sample. The chain employs TRBV28 and TRBJ1-2; a weak D match, TRBD1 (5 bases). The V gene lost 4 bases and the J gene lost 1 base, with 7 bases spanning the gap. CDR1 and CDR2 from the germline V gene are MDHEN and SYDVKM. The CDR3 is 13 residues long. CDR3 sequence (DNA): TGTGCCAGCAGTTCGGGACTTAACTATGGCTACACCTTC. Translated: CASSSGLNYGYTF.

This chain uses TRBV18 with TRBJ2-1, with D unclear. This CDR3 contains 11 residues. V lost 5 bases, J lost 8 bases, and 7 bases lay in between. CDR1 and CDR2 (germline): KGHSH, LQKENI. The CDR3 DNA sequence: TGTGCCAGCTCAGCTATCGATGAGCAGTTCTTC. This gives the protein CASSAIDEQFF.

J is TRBJ2-1 and V is TRBV7-6; 7 nucleotides match TRBD2. The ends lost 3 bases at V and 9 bases at J; junction bases unmatched: 11. This CDR3 has 15 amino acids. Looked up from germline, CDR1 is SGHVS and CDR2 is FNYEAQ. CDR3 sequence reads: CASSFLTSDSSEQFF. CDR3 coding DNA: TGTGCCAGCAGCTTTCTTACTAGCGATAGTAGTGAGCAGTTCTTC. Full variable domain (outside the CDR3, taken from reference TRBV7-6 and TRBJ2-1): GAGVSQSPRYKVTKRGQDVALRCDPISGHVSLYWYRQALGQGPEFLTYFNYEAQQDKSGLPNDRFSAERPEGSISTLTIQRTEQRDSAMYRCASSFLTSDSSEQFFGPGTRLTVL.

The chain combines TRBV7-4 with TRBJ1-1, with a tentative D call TRBD1 (6 bases). Trimming left V 4 bases short and J 10 bases short, with 22 bases between. This CDR3 spans 15 amino acids. Germline assignment: CDR1 SGHVT and CDR2 SQSDAQ. The CDR3 loop is CASSSGRGGRRTAFF. In nucleotides, the CDR3 is TGTGCCAGCAGCTCGGGTAGGGGGGGGCGAAGGACAGCTTTCTTT.

This rearrangement joins TRBV5-1 to TRBJ1-2; 8 positions match TRBD1. Germline V CDR1 and CDR2: SGHRS, YFSETQ. Germline trimming cut 0 bases from V and 6 bases from J; bases unmatched to any gene: 7. This CDR3 is 15 amino acids long. The CDR3 DNA follows: TGCGCCAGCAGCTTGGAGGGCAGGGGGCATAATGGCTACACCTTC. Translating gives CASSLEGRGHNGYTF.

V gene TRBV15 combines with J gene TRBJ2-3; no clear D. The CDR3 is 13 residues long. Germline V gene lookup returns CDR1 LNHNV and CDR2 YYDKDF (reference sequence). Trimming cost V 8 bases and J 2 bases, with 11 bases left between them. The CDR3 is CATREHYTDTQYF. DNA of the CDR3: TGTGCCACCCGAGAGCACTACACAGATACGCAGTATTTT.

The V and J genes are TRBV5-5 and TRBJ2-7; D gene uncertain. The ends were cut back, 0 bases at V and 0 bases at J, with 10 bases in the middle. The CDR3 is 15 residues long. CDR1 and CDR2 from the germline V gene are SGHKS and YYEKEE (reference sequence). CDR3: CASSLVSSSSYEQYF. The DNA of the CDR3 is TGTGCCAGCAGCTTGGTCTCCTCTTCCTCCTACGAGCAGTACTTC.

V and J are TRBV28 and TRBJ2-6; D gene ambiguous. The CDR3 has 15 residues. V dropped 7 bases and J dropped 0 bases, with 10 bases sitting between them. Per the germline V gene, CDR1 is MDHEN and CDR2 is SYDVKM. The CDR3 protein is CASTLSVSGANVLTF. DNA of the CDR3: TGTGCCAGCACCCTCTCAGTCTCTGGGGCCAACGTCCTGACTTTC. Based on the CDR3 plus reference TRBV28 and TRBJ2-6, the full variable domain is DVKVTQSSRYLVKRTGEKVFLECVQDMDHENMFWYRQDPGLGLRLIYFSYDVKMKEKGDIPEGYSVSREKKERFSLILESASTNQTSMYLCASTLSVSGANVLTFGAGSRLTVL.

V is TRBV18 and J is TRBJ2-1, with TRBD2 matching 7 bases. Germline lookup yields CDR1 KGHSH and CDR2 LQKENI. Unmatched junction bases numbered 11, after V lost 2 bases and J lost 7 bases. The CDR3 has 16 amino acids. The CDR3 spells CASSPSGGRAENEQFF. In DNA form, the CDR3 reads TGTGCCAGCTCACCAAGCGGAGGGAGGGCCGAGAATGAGCAGTTCTTC. Looking up the rest from reference TRBV18 and TRBJ2-1 gives the full variable domain: NAGVMQNPRHLVRRRGQEARLRCSPMKGHSHVYWYRQLPEEGLKFMVYLQKENIIDESGMPKERFSAEFPKEGPSILRIQQVVRGDSAAYFCASSPSGGRAENEQFFGPGTRLTVL.

V usage is TRBV30 and J usage is TRBJ1-1; D perhaps matches TRBD1 (5 bases). The CDR3 runs 15 residues. The germline gives CDR1 GTSNPN, CDR2 SVGIG (reference sequence). Trimming cost V 4 bases and J 4 bases, with 19 bases left between them. CDR3 DNA sequence: TGTGCCTGGATGCCTCCGACGCCCCAGGGCACTGAAGCTTTCTTT. It specifies CAWMPPTPQGTEAFF.

V usage is TRBV19 and J usage is TRBJ2-2, with TRBD2 identical over 7 bases. Germline CDR1 LNHDA, CDR2 SQIVND (reference sequence). V lost 6 bases, J lost 1 base, and 2 bases stayed unmatched. CDR3 length: 14 amino acids. CDR3 nucleotide sequence: TGTGCCAGTAGGGCTAGCGGGAACACCGGGGAGCTGTTTTTT. Encoded protein: CASRASGNTGELFF.

The rearrangement links TRBV4-1 to TRBJ2-5; either TRBD1 or TRBD2 may fit D (5 bases each). The J call is uncertain, as TRBJ2-7 better fits the DNA end. The germline CDR1 and CDR2 sequences are MGHRA and YSYEKL. This CDR3 contains 13 residues. The CDR3 sequence is CASSQTGGYEQYF. CDR3 nucleotide sequence: TGCGCCAGCAGCCAGACTGGGGGCTACGAGCAGTACTTC.

V and J are TRBV27 and TRBJ1-2; D call uncertain. This CDR3 region has 13 residues. Trimming took off 6 bases at V and 3 bases at J, with 11 bases between the two ends. Germline V lookup: CDR1 MNHEY, CDR2 SMNVEV (reference sequence). The CDR3 sequence: CASSSGSYYGYTF. The CDR3 bases are TGTGCCAGCAGCAGCGGGTCGTACTATGGCTACACCTTC.

The chain employs TRBV11-2 and TRBJ2-1; 7 bases are a match to TRBD1. Germline V gene sequence: CDR1 SGHAT, CDR2 FQNNGV. The CDR3 extends over 15 amino acids. Trimming cost V 5 bases and J 8 bases; bases outside gene matches: 12. CDR3 sequence (DNA): TGTGCCAGCAGCCCACGACAGAGGGGGCGGGATGAGCAGTTCTTC. The encoded protein is CASSPRQRGRDEQFF.

The chain is built from TRBV6-5 and TRBJ2-7, with 10 bases matching TRBD1. The CDR3 is made up of 15 amino acids. The germline V gene encodes CDR1 MNHEY and CDR2 SVGAGI. Trimming took 4 bases from V and 2 from J; bases not matched to a gene: 5. The CDR3 loop is CASSWGQGRTYEQYF. DNA of the CDR3: TGTGCCAGCAGTTGGGGACAGGGGCGCACCTACGAGCAGTACTTC.

This chain connects TRBV4-1 to TRBJ2-5; D gene uncertain. V was pared by 2 bases and J by 13 bases, with 5 bases between. Germline loops: CDR1 MGHRA, CDR2 YSYEKL. The CDR3 extends over 9 amino acids. This CDR3 reads CASSQSRYF. The CDR3 bases are TGCGCCAGCAGCCAATCCCGGTACTTC.

The chain has TRBV2 and TRBJ2-5; unclear D gene. CDR1 and CDR2 from the germline V gene are SNHLY and FYNNEI. The CDR3 has 12 residues. Trimming pared 6 bases from V and 4 bases from J, leaving 9 bases between. CDR3 nucleotide sequence: TGTGCCAGCAGGTACGGGTCAGAGACCCAGTACTTC. Protein: CASRYGSETQYF.

This rearrangement joins TRBV28 to TRBJ1-2, with TRBD1 matching over 7 bases. Looked up from germline, CDR1 is MDHEN and CDR2 is SYDVKM. The V gene end was trimmed by 6 bases and the J gene end by 8 bases; junction bases not matched to a gene: 6. The CDR3 totals 12 residues. The CDR3 is CASRPGQKGYTF. In nucleotides, the CDR3 is TGTGCCAGCAGGCCGGGACAGAAGGGCTACACCTTC.

CDR3 protein: CASSQDGPSMADTQYF. Here the CDR3 DNA reads TGCGCCAGCAGCCAAGACGGTCCTAGTATGGCAGATACGCAGTATTTT. V is TRBV4-1 and J is TRBJ2-3; D is uncertain. The CDR3 runs 16 residues. The V end was cut by 0 bases, the J end by 4 bases, with 14 bases between. Germline V gene data show CDR1 as MGHRA and CDR2 as YSYEKL.

The rearrangement uses TRBV29-1 and TRBJ2-5; a possible D gene is TRBD2 (5 bases). The ends were cut back, 6 bases at V and 9 bases at J, with 17 bases in the middle. The germline gives CDR1 SQVTM, CDR2 ANQGSEA. The CDR3 contains 12 residues. The CDR3 nucleotides are TGCAGCGTGGATGACATAATCGGGGCCCAGTACTTC. Translating it yields CSVDDIIGAQYF.